The 25 T cell receptor beta chains below come from one sample, sequenced in a study of blood T cell repertoires in COVID-19. This table comes from immunoSEQ multiplex PCR, and its TCRdb copy is limited to in-frame clones, with some not included. There are approximately 110,000 clones in the sample; 75% to 90% occur only once, and 5% to 6% lies in the top ten. Sequenced: peripheral blood. The source of these receptors is a woman aged 60-70 years with COVID-19, enrolled during active disease.

The chain carries TRBV27 and TRBJ1-3, with 7 bases matching TRBD1. Trimming cost V 4 bases and J 0 bases; bases outside gene matches: 6. Germline CDR1 is MNHEY and CDR2 is SMNVEV (reference sequence). The CDR3 is 16 residues long. CDR3 residues: CASSSQGSNSGNTIYF. In DNA form, the CDR3 reads TGTGCCAGCAGTTCACAGGGGTCCAACTCTGGAAACACCATATATTTT.

The genes are TRBV29-1 and TRBJ1-1; D remains ambiguous. This CDR3 is 13 amino acids long. V was cut by 6 bases and J by 0 bases, with 11 bases left in between. Per the germline V gene, CDR1 is SQVTM and CDR2 is ANQGSEA. The CDR3 nucleotides read TGCAGCGTGGCCCGGAGGATGAACACTGAAGCTTTCTTT. Translating it yields CSVARRMNTEAFF.

The V and J genes are TRBV10-2 and TRBJ2-1; 9 bases are a match to TRBD1. The CDR3 loop spans 15 amino acids. Per the germline V gene, CDR1 is WSHSY and CDR2 is SAAADI. V dropped 7 bases and J dropped 4; count of bases not matched to a gene: 8. CDR3 region: CASTYSGQGYNEQFF. The CDR3 nucleotides read TGCGCCAGCACTTATTCCGGACAGGGGTACAATGAGCAGTTCTTC.

J is TRBJ1-2 and V is TRBV19; D is unresolved. The germline gives CDR1 LNHDA, CDR2 SQIVND (reference sequence). Trimming took off 3 bases at V and 0 bases at J, with 17 bases between the two ends. The CDR3 is made up of 17 amino acids. DNA for the CDR3: TGTGCCAGTAGTATTGTTTTACAATCCCCCGCTAACTATGGCTACACCTTC. Its translation: CASSIVLQSPANYGYTF. Complete variable domain (other parts from reference TRBV19 and TRBJ1-2): DGGITQSPKYLFRKEGQNVTLSCEQNLNHDAMYWYRQDPGQGLRLIYYSQIVNDFQKGDIAEGYSVSREKKESFPLTVTSAQKNPTAFYLCASSIVLQSPANYGYTFGSGTRLTVV.

This rearrangement joins TRBV3-1 (or the pseudogene TRBV3-2) to TRBJ1-5; possible D gene TRBD1, 6 bases. V lost 1 base and J 7 bases, leaving 20 bases between the germline ends. CDR1 LGHDT and CDR2 YNNKEL come from the germline V gene (reference sequence). The CDR3 contains 17 residues. The CDR3 loop is CASSQGGSPAGGQPQHF. CDR3 DNA sequence: TGTGCCAGCAGCCAAGGAGGTTCGCCAGCGGGGGGCCAGCCCCAGCATTTT.

This clone has just one count. CDR3 region: CAIRRDNEQFF. In DNA form, the CDR3 reads TGTGCCATCAGGCGGGACAATGAGCAGTTCTTC. The chain couples TRBV10-3 to TRBJ2-1, with D possibly matching TRBD2 (5 bases). CDR1 is ENHRY and CDR2 is SYGVKD in the germline V gene. CDR3 length: 11 residues. V was pared by 6 bases and J by 5 bases, with 5 bases between.

V is TRBV9 and J is TRBJ2-7; D is possibly TRBD1 (6 bases). CDR1 and CDR2 (germline): SGDLS, YYNGEE. The CDR3 is 14 residues long. V lost 3 bases, J lost 2 bases, and 12 bases lay in between. The CDR3 DNA reads as TGTGCCAGCAGCGCCGGCTACAGGGCCTACGAGCAGTACTTC. Translated, it gives CASSAGYRAYEQYF.

The genes are TRBV5-8 and TRBJ2-7; 7 bases agree with TRBD2. The trim removed 5 bases at V and 2 bases at J, leaving 4 bases unmatched. The CDR3 covers 13 residues. The germline V gene has CDR1 SGHTS and CDR2 YDEGEE. The CDR3 sequence: CASRLAFPYEQYF. The CDR3 DNA sequence: TGTGCCAGCAGACTAGCGTTCCCCTACGAGCAGTACTTC. The full variable domain, completed using reference TRBV5-8 and TRBJ2-7, is EAGVTQSPTHLIKTRGQQATLRCSPISGHTSVYWYQQALGLGLQFLLWYDEGEERNRGNFPPRFSGRQFPNYSSELNVNALELEDSALYLCASRLAFPYEQYFGPGTRLTVT.

The chain is built from TRBV4-2 and TRBJ1-5, with 7 nucleotides matching TRBD1. This CDR3 is built from 16 residues. The ends lost 0 bases at V and 3 bases at J; junction bases unmatched: 5. Germline CDR1 LGHNA, CDR2 YNFKEQ. The CDR3 DNA sequence: TGTGCCAGCAGCCAAGATCTAGGACAGGCCAATCAGCCCCAGCATTTT. Its translation is CASSQDLGQANQPQHF.

J is TRBJ1-1 and V is TRBV10-1; D perhaps matches TRBD1 (6 bases). The CDR3 totals 14 residues. Trimming shortened V by 3 bases and J by 4 bases, and 12 bases separated the two germline ends. The germline V gene encodes CDR1 WNHNN and CDR2 SYGVQD (reference sequence). The CDR3 DNA reads as TGCGCCAGCAGTGAACAGGGAGGGGGCACTGAAGCTTTCTTT. This encodes CASSEQGGGTEAFF.

The rearrangement links TRBV19 to TRBJ1-4, with 10 nucleotides matching TRBD1. CDR1 and CDR2 (germline): LNHDA, SQIVND (reference sequence). V was clipped by 10 bases and J by 7 bases; unmatched bases: 6. The CDR3 loop spans 13 amino acids. This CDR3 reads CATRDRGSEKLFF. DNA of the CDR3: TGTGCCACCCGGGACAGGGGCAGTGAAAAACTGTTTTTT.

The CDR3 DNA is TGTGCCAGCAGCTTGGGACAGGATCTCTACACCTTC. Translation gives CASSLGQDLYTF. The rearrangement links TRBV7-9 to TRBJ1-2, with TRBD1 matching over 8 bases. After removal of 3 bases from V and 10 bases from J, the junction contained 4 bases not matched to a gene. The CDR3 covers 12 residues. Germline values: CDR1 SEHNR, CDR2 FQNEAQ (reference sequence).

The chain uses TRBV18 and TRBJ1-1; D might be TRBD1 (6 bases). In germline, CDR1 is KGHSH, CDR2 LQKENI. This CDR3 has 16 residues. Between the trimmed V and J ends, which lost 1 base and 1 base, there was a span of 13 bases. The CDR3 DNA is TGTGCCAGCTCACCACTAGGGGGGGGCCCGAACACTGAAGCTTTCTTT. Encoded protein: CASSPLGGGPNTEAFF.

The chain uses TRBV2 and TRBJ2-3; 10 bases align to TRBD2. The CDR3 has 17 amino acids. V gave up 11 bases and J gave up 0 bases; unmatched junction bases: 14. Looked up from germline, CDR1 is SNHLY and CDR2 is FYNNEI. CDR3 sequence reads: CALIPRTSGASTDTQYF. The CDR3 DNA reads as TGTGCCTTAATACCCCGGACTAGCGGTGCTAGCACAGATACGCAGTATTTT.

This clone was counted a single time. The V and J genes are TRBV9 and TRBJ2-1; perhaps TRBD2 as D (6 bases). The V and J ends lost 3 bases and 5 bases respectively, with 15 bases between them. This CDR3 contains 15 residues. The germline V gene has CDR1 SGDLS and CDR2 YYNGEE. The CDR3 loop is CASSAEGVENNEQFF. Here the CDR3 DNA reads TGTGCCAGCAGCGCGGAGGGAGTAGAGAACAATGAGCAGTTCTTC. Complete variable domain (other parts from reference TRBV9 and TRBJ2-1): DSGVTQTPKHLITATGQRVTLRCSPRSGDLSVYWYQQSLDQGLQFLIQYYNGEERAKGNILERFSAQQFPDLHSELNLSSLELGDSALYFCASSAEGVENNEQFFGPGTRLTVL.

Points on this clone: The sample holds other DNA sequences that translate to the same CDR3. The chain recombines TRBV7-2 with TRBJ1-1; D unclear. Germline V gene data show CDR1 as SGHTA and CDR2 as FQGNSA. This CDR3 has 14 amino acids. With 5 bases removed from V and 1 base from J, the gap between germline ends came to 11 bases. CDR3 residues: CASSLVRRNTEAFF. The CDR3 nucleotides are TGTGCCAGCAGCCTAGTCAGAAGGAACACTGAAGCTTTCTTT. The variable domain in full, completed from reference TRBV7-2 and TRBJ1-1, reads GAGVSQSPSNKVTEKGKDVELRCDPISGHTALYWYRQSLGQGLEFLIYFQGNSAPDKSGLPSDRFSAERTGGSVSTLTIQRTQQEDSAVYLCASSLVRRNTEAFFGQGTRLTVV.

This sequence joins TRBV7-2 and TRBJ1-6, with D hard to call. Germline V lookup: CDR1 SGHTA, CDR2 FQGNSA. The CDR3 contains 15 residues. Trimming removed 3 bases from V and 0 bases from J, with 6 bases in between. The CDR3 DNA reads TGTGCCAGCAGCTTTGGGAGCTCCTATAATTCACCCCTCCACTTT. The encoded protein is CASSFGSSYNSPLHF. Looking up the rest from reference TRBV7-2 and TRBJ1-6 gives the full variable domain: GAGVSQSPSNKVTEKGKDVELRCDPISGHTALYWYRQSLGQGLEFLIYFQGNSAPDKSGLPSDRFSAERTGGSVSTLTIQRTQQEDSAVYLCASSFGSSYNSPLHFGNGTRLTVT.

V gene TRBV19 combines with J gene TRBJ1-2, with TRBD1 matching over 9 bases. The germline CDR1 and CDR2 sequences are LNHDA and SQIVND (reference sequence). The CDR3 length is 14 residues. V was clipped by 3 bases and J by 7 bases; unmatched bases: 6. The CDR3, as DNA: TGTGCCAGTAGTATCCCCGGGACAGGGTCTGGCTACACCTTC. Translating it yields CASSIPGTGSGYTF.

This chain joins TRBV5-6 and TRBJ2-6, with TRBD2 as a possible D gene (6 bases). Germline CDR1 SGHDT, CDR2 YYEEEE. V lost 5 bases to trimming and J lost 1 base, with 10 bases between them. The CDR3 has 15 amino acids. The CDR3 loop is CASSSGRSGANVLTF. The DNA of the CDR3 is TGTGCCAGCAGTTCCGGGAGATCTGGGGCCAACGTCCTGACTTTC.

V usage is TRBV6-1 and J usage is TRBJ1-5, with D perhaps matching TRBD1 (6 bases). Germline CDR1 and CDR2: MNHNS and SASEGT. This CDR3 is built from 16 residues. Trimming left V 2 bases short and J 6 bases short, with 17 bases between. The CDR3 DNA reads TGTGCCAGCAGTGAACCCTCAGGGGCCTGGGGTCAGCCCCAGCATTTT. It codes for CASSEPSGAWGQPQHF.

The chain links TRBV30 to TRBJ1-2; the match to TRBD1 covers 8 bases. The germline V gene encodes CDR1 GTSNPN and CDR2 SVGIG (reference sequence). Trimming removed 4 bases from V and 2 bases from J; junction bases left unmatched: 6. The CDR3 is made up of 14 amino acids. The CDR3 reads CAWNPDRVNYGYTF. CDR3 DNA sequence: TGTGCCTGGAACCCGGACAGGGTCAACTATGGCTACACCTTC.

The rearrangement links TRBV5-1 to TRBJ2-7, with D perhaps TRBD2 (5 bases). Germline loops: CDR1 SGHRS, CDR2 YFSETQ. The V and J ends lost 2 bases and 5 bases respectively, with 23 bases between them. The CDR3 extends over 17 amino acids. CDR3 protein: CASSLARGFPGIDEQYF. CDR3 coding DNA: TGCGCCAGCAGCTTAGCTCGCGGATTTCCCGGGATTGACGAGCAGTACTTC.

The chain recombines TRBV6-5 with TRBJ2-3; 7 positions agree with TRBD2. Germline V gives CDR1 MNHEY, CDR2 SVGAGI. CDR3 length: 15 amino acids. J gave up 1 base and V 5 bases, and 6 bases lay outside the gene matches. In nucleotides, the CDR3 is TGTGCCAGCAGTAGTTCCAGCGGGGGCACAGATACGCAGTATTTT. It is translated as CASSSSSGGTDTQYF.

The chain has TRBV19 and TRBJ1-5, with 11 bases that match TRBD1. Trimming cost V 9 bases and J 9 bases; bases outside gene matches: 13. Germline lookup yields CDR1 LNHDA and CDR2 SQIVND (reference sequence). The CDR3 loop spans 15 amino acids. CDR3 coding DNA: TGTGCCAGCCGGCGTGAAGGGACAGGGGGACGGCCCCAGCATTTT. Translated: CASRREGTGGRPQHF. Using reference TRBV19 and TRBJ1-5 for the parts outside the CDR3, the full variable domain is DGGITQSPKYLFRKEGQNVTLSCEQNLNHDAMYWYRQDPGQGLRLIYYSQIVNDFQKGDIAEGYSVSREKKESFPLTVTSAQKNPTAFYLCASRREGTGGRPQHFGDGTRLSIL.

The CDR3 DNA follows: TGTGCCAGCAGCTCGACAGGGGAAGATACGCAGTATTTT. Translated, it gives CASSSTGEDTQYF. V is TRBV11-3 and J is TRBJ2-3; 8 bases align to TRBD1. CDR1 is SGHNT and CDR2 is YENEEA in the germline V gene. The CDR3 has 13 amino acids. The V and J ends lost 4 bases and 5 bases, in that order; junction bases with no gene match: 2.